The 30 T cell receptor beta chains below all came from one sample that was sequenced in a study of CD8 T cells in Susac syndrome. Random hexamers served to reverse transcribe about 0.5 to 1 ug RNA. TCRdb independently ran MiXCR on the immunoSEQ multiplex PCR reads; one entry per CDR3 protein. The repertoire includes 160,000 or so distinct CDR3 sequences, about 94% of them detected once, and more than 0.11% sits in the top ten. The sequencing input was CD4+ T cells from PBMCs. Receptors were obtained from a human donor in good health.

The genes are TRBV5-1 and TRBJ1-1, with D possibly matching TRBD1 (5 bases). With 4 bases removed from V and 7 bases from J, the gap between germline ends came to 8 bases. CDR3 length: 11 residues. CDR1 and CDR2 (germline): SGHRS, YFSETQ. This chain's CDR3 is CASSHDSEAFF. The CDR3 region has the DNA TGCGCCAGCAGCCACGACAGTGAAGCTTTCTTT. Based on the CDR3 plus reference TRBV5-1 and TRBJ1-1, the full variable domain is KAGVTQTPRYLIKTRGQQVTLSCSPISGHRSVSWYQQTPGQGLQFLFEYFSETQRNKGNFPGRFSGRQFSNSRSEMNVSTLELGDSALYLCASSHDSEAFFGQGTRLTVV.

The rearrangement joins TRBV3-1 to TRBJ1-1; D ambiguous. Trimming shortened V by 4 bases and J by 3 bases, and 9 bases separated the two germline ends. CDR3 length equals 13 residues. The germline gives CDR1 LGHDT, CDR2 YNNKEL (reference sequence). This chain's CDR3 is CASSRDWDTEAFF. The CDR3 DNA reads as TGTGCCAGCAGCCGTGATTGGGACACTGAAGCTTTCTTT.

This chain uses TRBV4-1 with TRBJ1-1; 8 bases fit TRBD1. The CDR3 covers 16 residues. The ends lost 0 bases at V and 1 base at J; junction bases unmatched: 4. Germline assignment: CDR1 MGHRA and CDR2 YSYEKL. CDR3 amino acids: CASSQDPGTGNTEAFF. In DNA form, the CDR3 reads TGCGCCAGCAGCCAAGATCCAGGGACAGGGAACACTGAAGCTTTCTTT.

This clonotype has only one observation. The chain couples TRBV5-1 to TRBJ2-1; either TRBD1 or TRBD2 may supply D (7 bases each). The ends were cut back, 0 bases at V and 6 bases at J, with 13 bases in the middle. Germline CDR1 and CDR2: SGHRS and YFSETQ. This CDR3 spans 15 amino acids. This chain's CDR3 is CASSLAPGGANEQFF. The CDR3 coding sequence is TGCGCCAGCAGCTTGGCCCCAGGGGGGGCCAATGAGCAGTTCTTC.

This clonotype was detected once. The chain has TRBV30 and TRBJ1-2; TRBD1 matches 7 bases. J lost 4 bases, V lost 3 bases, and 2 bases had no gene match. This CDR3 has 12 residues. Per germline, CDR1 GTSNPN and CDR2 SVGIG (reference sequence). In DNA form, the CDR3 reads TGTGCCTGGAGCCCAGGGGGCTATGGCTACACCTTC. Translation gives CAWSPGGYGYTF.

The V call is TRBV3-1, the J call TRBJ2-5, with 13 bases identical to TRBD2. Germline trimming cut 4 bases from V and 4 bases from J; bases unmatched to any gene: 6. The CDR3 has 16 residues. The V gene's germline CDR1 is LGHDT and CDR2 YNNKEL (reference sequence). CDR3 amino acids: CASSPTSGGRAETQYF. CDR3 in DNA: TGTGCCAGCAGCCCGACTAGCGGGGGGCGAGCAGAGACCCAGTACTTC.

About this clonotype: One end of the junction does not line up with germline, which may come from a read error. The rearrangement joins TRBV7-9 to TRBJ1-5; no reliable D call. The CDR3 covers 15 residues. Germline V gene sequence: CDR1 SEHNR, CDR2 FQNEAQ (reference sequence). The CDR3 region has the DNA TGTGCCAGCAGCCCAACCTTGGGTAGCCATCAGCCCCAGCATTTT. Translated, it gives CASSPTLGSHQPQHF.

This chain uses TRBV7-8 with TRBJ2-5; 9 nucleotides agree with TRBD1. Per the germline V gene, CDR1 is SGHVS and CDR2 is FQNEAQ. V shed 1 base, J shed 5 bases, and the junction held 8 bases outside the gene matches. The CDR3 runs 16 residues. CDR3 in DNA: TGTGCCAGCAGCTTAGAATTGGGACAGGGAACGGAGACCCAGTACTTC. Translation: CASSLELGQGTETQYF.

The chain combines TRBV6-1 with TRBJ1-6; 7 bases are a match to TRBD1. This CDR3 region has 14 residues. The J segment lost 8 bases and the V segment lost 8 bases, leaving 9 bases of the junction unmatched. Germline V gene data show CDR1 as MNHNS and CDR2 as SASEGT. The CDR3 DNA reads TGTGCCAGCCTAACCGGGACAGCCTATTCACCCCTCCACTTT. It is translated as CASLTGTAYSPLHF.

This chain links TRBV6-5 with TRBJ2-5; D is unclear. Trimming removed 8 bases from V and 1 base from J, with 11 bases in between. Germline lookup yields CDR1 MNHEY and CDR2 SVGAGI. The CDR3 is 13 amino acids. The CDR3 nucleotides are TGTGCCAGCGCCCGGGTTCGCCAAGAGACCCAGTACTTC. This sequence encodes CASARVRQETQYF.

The chain carries TRBV7-9 and TRBJ1-5; D gene unclear. The CDR3 has 14 amino acids. V dropped 3 bases and J dropped 1 base, with 7 bases sitting between them. Germline-derived CDR1 and CDR2 are SEHNR and FQNEAQ (reference sequence). CDR3 sequence: CASSLQTSNQPQHF. Here the CDR3 DNA reads TGTGCCAGCAGCTTGCAGACGAGCAATCAGCCCCAGCATTTT.

The V call is TRBV5-1, the J call TRBJ2-5; the match to TRBD2 covers 8 bases. The germline V gene encodes CDR1 SGHRS and CDR2 YFSETQ. This CDR3 contains 15 residues. The V segment lost 7 bases and the J segment 0 bases; nucleotides outside the gene matches: 8. CDR3 protein: CASSPGGGNQETQYF. CDR3 nucleotides: TGCGCCAGCTCTCCTGGCGGGGGGAACCAAGAGACCCAGTACTTC.

The V and J genes are TRBV7-3 and TRBJ2-6; TRBD2 might be the D (5 bases). The CDR3 is made up of 16 amino acids. The ends were cut back, 0 bases at V and 2 bases at J, with 8 bases in the middle. The germline V gene has CDR1 SGHTA and CDR2 FQGTGA. CDR3 loop: CASSLTPGAGANVLTF. CDR3 bases: TGTGCCAGCAGCTTAACCCCCGGGGCTGGGGCCAACGTCCTGACTTTC.

Here the CDR3 reads CASSLGGLNSPLHF. As DNA, the CDR3 is TGTGCCAGCAGCTTGGGGGGACTTAATTCACCCCTCCACTTT. V and J are TRBV13 and TRBJ1-6; D is possibly TRBD1 (5 bases). This CDR3 has 14 amino acids. V shed 3 bases and J shed 6 bases, with 9 bases lying between them. Germline V gene lookup returns CDR1 PRHDT and CDR2 FYEKMQ (reference sequence). The full variable domain, rest sourced from reference TRBV13 and TRBJ1-6, is AAGVIQSPRHLIKEKRETATLKCYPIPRHDTVYWYQQGPGQDPQFLISFYEKMQSDKGSIPDRFSAQQFSDYHSELNMSSLELGDSALYFCASSLGGLNSPLHFGNGTRLTVT.

The chain combines TRBV7-9 with TRBJ1-4, with D uncertain. V lost 5 bases and J 8 bases, leaving 6 bases between the germline ends. This CDR3 has 11 residues. Per the germline V gene, CDR1 is SEHNR and CDR2 is FQNEAQ (reference sequence). CDR3 coding DNA: TGTGCCAGCAGCCAGGACGAAAAACTGTTTTTT. Translating it yields CASSQDEKLFF.

This chain links TRBV7-2 with TRBJ2-5; 8 nucleotides line up with TRBD1. The germline V gene has CDR1 SGHTA and CDR2 FQGNSA. The CDR3 has 18 amino acids. The V gene end was trimmed by 3 bases and the J gene end by 3 bases; junction bases not matched to a gene: 15. CDR3 bases: TGTGCCAGCAGCTTCCTCCCTGGCCTGTCAGGGGGCGAAGAGACCCAGTACTTC. Protein sequence: CASSFLPGLSGGEETQYF.

This clonotype was seen a single time. This chain uses TRBV27 with TRBJ2-2, with D maybe TRBD2 (6 bases). From germline, CDR1 is MNHEY and CDR2 SMNVEV (reference sequence). The germline V and J ends were trimmed by 9 bases and 3 bases, with 17 bases remaining between them. The CDR3 sequence is 15 residues long. The CDR3 spells CASPSRRGYTGELFF. The CDR3 region has the DNA TGTGCCAGTCCCTCCCGGCGGGGCTACACCGGGGAGCTGTTTTTT.

This chain joins TRBV3-1 and TRBJ1-2; D possibly corresponds to TRBD1 (6 bases). Looked up from germline, CDR1 is LGHDT and CDR2 is YNNKEL (reference sequence). CDR3 length equals 14 residues. V lost 4 bases and J 8 bases, leaving 17 bases between the germline ends. The CDR3 DNA follows: TGTGCCAGCAGCCCACCGCTAGGAGGGGGGGGCTACACCTTC. Its translation: CASSPPLGGGGYTF.

This clonotype was counted between two and nine times. The chain uses TRBV18 and TRBJ1-3, with D unresolved. Germline V gene sequence: CDR1 KGHSH, CDR2 LQKENI. This CDR3 contains 13 residues. Trimming removed 3 bases at V and 0 bases at J, with 3 bases between. As DNA, the CDR3 is TGTGCCAGCTCACCTCGCTCTGGAAACACCATATATTTT. Its translation: CASSPRSGNTIYF.

V usage is TRBV3-1 and J usage is TRBJ1-5, with 7 nucleotides matching TRBD1. There are 13 residues in the CDR3. Germline CDR1 reads LGHDT; CDR2 reads YNNKEL (reference sequence). V shed 2 bases, J shed 5 bases, and the junction held 0 bases outside the gene matches. The chain's CDR3 is CASSQQGDQPQHF. The CDR3 nucleotides are TGTGCCAGCAGCCAACAGGGGGATCAGCCCCAGCATTTT.

This chain joins TRBV6-1 and TRBJ1-6; 7 bases line up with TRBD1. The J segment lost 7 bases and the V segment lost 6 bases, leaving 18 bases of the junction unmatched. CDR1 MNHNS and CDR2 SASEGT come from the germline V gene. There are 18 residues in the CDR3. The CDR3 spells CASRGQEKIVAGNSPLHF. Written as DNA, the CDR3 is TGTGCCAGCAGAGGACAGGAGAAGATTGTTGCGGGGAATTCACCCCTCCACTTT.

The chain joins TRBV20-1 to TRBJ2-5; D ambiguous. Per the germline V gene, CDR1 is DFQATT and CDR2 is SNEGSKA (reference sequence). CDR3 size: 12 residues. Trimming removed 3 bases from V and 0 bases from J, with 5 bases in between. The CDR3 is CSASGHQETQYF. CDR3 sequence (DNA): TGCAGTGCTAGTGGACACCAAGAGACCCAGTACTTC.

The chain uses TRBV25-1 and TRBJ2-5, with a weak D call TRBD2 (6 bases). The V gene's germline CDR1 is MGHDK and CDR2 SYGVNS. V lost 1 base and J lost 2, with 14 bases in between. The CDR3 loop spans 16 amino acids. CDR3 coding DNA: TGTGCCAGCAGTGAATGGACGGGGGTTCAGCAAGAGACCCAGTACTTC. It specifies CASSEWTGVQQETQYF.

The rearrangement joins TRBV25-1 to TRBJ2-1; the D call may be TRBD1 or TRBD2 (5 bases each). Germline V lookup: CDR1 MGHDK, CDR2 SYGVNS. V was shortened by 6 bases and J by 2 bases, with 11 bases between the two germline ends. The CDR3 is 14 amino acids. The CDR3 DNA sequence: TGTGCCAGCAGCCCGGGACGTACCTACAATGAGCAGTTCTTC. Translating gives CASSPGRTYNEQFF.

The chain joins TRBV4-2 to TRBJ2-6; 7 bases map to TRBD1. This CDR3 is 16 amino acids long. The ends lost 2 bases at V and 0 bases at J; junction bases unmatched: 1. CDR1 and CDR2 (germline): LGHNA, YNFKEQ. CDR3 loop: CASSQWDSSGANVLTF. CDR3 coding DNA: TGTGCCAGCAGCCAATGGGACAGCTCTGGGGCCAACGTCCTGACTTTC.

This sequence joins TRBV6-1 and TRBJ1-1; D may be TRBD1 (5 bases). The CDR3 extends over 16 amino acids. V was shortened by 6 bases and J by 5 bases, with 22 bases between the two germline ends. CDR1 and CDR2 from the germline V gene are MNHNS and SASEGT. The CDR3 region has the DNA TGTGCCAGCAGCCTCCTGCTGGGTCTTGGGGGGACTGAAGCTTTCTTT. Protein sequence: CASSLLLGLGGTEAFF.

The chain employs TRBV4-1 and TRBJ1-2; unclear D gene. V lost 0 bases and J 7 bases, leaving 9 bases between the germline ends. In germline, CDR1 is MGHRA, CDR2 YSYEKL. CDR3 length: 13 amino acids. CDR3 region: CASSQEWGGGYTF. Here the CDR3 DNA reads TGCGCCAGCAGCCAAGAGTGGGGAGGTGGCTACACCTTC.

The rearrangement joins TRBV7-3 to TRBJ2-5; D is tentatively TRBD1 or TRBD2 (6 bases each). V lost 4 bases and J 1 base, leaving 16 bases between the germline ends. The CDR3 totals 16 residues. Germline V lookup: CDR1 SGHTA, CDR2 FQGTGA. The CDR3 coding sequence is TGTGCCAGCAGCTCCCAGGGGACTCTCATCCAAGAGACCCAGTACTTC. This sequence encodes CASSSQGTLIQETQYF.

J is TRBJ2-1 and V is TRBV29-1; a possible D gene is TRBD1 (6 bases). V lost 3 bases and J 6 bases, leaving 12 bases between the germline ends. CDR3 size: 13 residues. The germline V gene encodes CDR1 SQVTM and CDR2 ANQGSEA. CDR3 loop: CSVDSQGSNEQFF. CDR3 nucleotides: TGCAGCGTTGATTCACAGGGAAGCAATGAGCAGTTCTTC.

This clonotype was seen once. The genes are TRBV7-2 and TRBJ1-2; D gene uncertain. Germline loops: CDR1 SGHTA, CDR2 FQGNSA. The CDR3 has 14 amino acids. Trimming cost V 2 bases and J 1 base, with 8 bases left between them. Written as DNA, the CDR3 is TGTGCCAGCAGCTTAAGAGAATTTAACTATGGCTACACCTTC. Amino acids: CASSLREFNYGYTF.